Shown below are 7 T cell receptor beta chains from a single sample sequenced in a study of blood T cell repertoires in COVID-19. TCRdb's table, derived via immunoSEQ multiplex PCR, lists solely in-frame clones and lacks some. The sample includes 300,000 to 350,000 clones, over 70% of them seen just once. Sequences were obtained from PBMCs or T cells enriched from blood (not recorded which). Receptors originate from a man between 25 and 39 years old who had recovered from COVID-19.

V gene TRBV2 combines with J gene TRBJ1-5; TRBD1 matches 9 bases. V lost 6 bases and J lost 1; bases outside the gene matches: 10. Germline lookup yields CDR1 SNHLY and CDR2 FYNNEI. This CDR3 is 17 amino acids long. CDR3 DNA sequence: TGTGCCAGCAGGGCCGGGACAGGGTCTATGAGCAATCAGCCCCAGCATTTT. Amino acids: CASRAGTGSMSNQPQHF.

The chain joins TRBV18 to TRBJ1-1; D unclear. The CDR3 length is 14 residues. Trimming pared 3 bases from V and 1 base from J, leaving 9 bases between. Germline lookup yields CDR1 KGHSH and CDR2 LQKENI. The CDR3 coding sequence is TGTGCCAGCTCACCCGGTCTAGCGAACACTGAAGCTTTCTTT. This encodes CASSPGLANTEAFF.

The rearrangement joins TRBV18 to TRBJ2-5; 8 bases fit TRBD1. Trimming took 3 bases from V and 4 from J; bases not matched to a gene: 10. Per the germline V gene, CDR1 is KGHSH and CDR2 is LQKENI. The CDR3 contains 16 residues. CDR3 in DNA: TGTGCCAGCTCACCTATATTCGACAGGGGTGGAGAGACCCAGTACTTC. The encoded protein is CASSPIFDRGGETQYF.

This rearrangement joins TRBV30 to TRBJ1-2, with TRBD1 matching over 11 bases. This CDR3 is built from 16 residues. Germline V gene data show CDR1 as GTSNPN and CDR2 as SVGIG (reference sequence). J was trimmed by 6 bases and V by 0 bases; bases with no gene match: 9. DNA of the CDR3: TGTGCCTGGAGTGTACCGGGACAGGGGGGAAGGGATGGCTACACCTTC. Amino acid sequence: CAWSVPGQGGRDGYTF.

Here the CDR3 DNA reads TGTGCCAGCAGCTCGCCGGGGGGCGCCTACGAGCAGTACTTC. Amino acid sequence: CASSSPGGAYEQYF. The chain links TRBV13 to TRBJ2-7, with a weak D call TRBD2 (7 bases). This CDR3 has 14 residues. Germline V gene data show CDR1 as PRHDT and CDR2 as FYEKMQ (reference sequence). V was shortened by 4 bases and J by 2 bases, with 12 bases between the two germline ends.

The V and J genes are TRBV5-6 and TRBJ2-5; D is possibly TRBD1 (7 bases). V lost 3 bases and J lost 5, with 14 bases in between. Per the germline V gene, CDR1 is SGHDT and CDR2 is YYEEEE. The CDR3 runs to 14 residues. Written as DNA, the CDR3 is TGTGCCAGCAGCTCAGGGGGGTCTCAGGAGACCCAGTACTTC. This encodes CASSSGGSQETQYF.

The gene calls are TRBV10-3 and TRBJ2-2; the match to TRBD1 covers 7 bases. The germline V gene encodes CDR1 ENHRY and CDR2 SYGVKD. The CDR3 is made up of 15 amino acids. Trimming took 6 bases from V and 4 from J; bases not matched to a gene: 8. The CDR3 region has the DNA TGTGCCATCAGGGATACAGGGGTCAGCACCGGGGAGCTGTTTTTT. Translation gives CAIRDTGVSTGELFF.